These 9 T cell receptor beta chains were sequenced from one sample in a study of blood T cells in healthy people across ages. With a J-beta primer mix and a sample-barcoded 5' primer, a second PCR ran roughly 6 to 12 cycles. TCRdb independently ran MiXCR on the 5' RACE reads; one entry per CDR3 protein. This sample carries roughly 1,700,000 distinct CDR3 sequences, roughly 27% of them seen once, and the ten largest clones take about 8%. Input material: blood. The receptor source for this set is a woman aged 30 to 39 in good health.

The chain is built from TRBV7-9 and TRBJ2-1, with D perhaps matching TRBD2 (6 bases). The V gene lost 5 bases and the J gene lost 6 bases, with 14 bases spanning the gap. The germline V gene encodes CDR1 SEHNR and CDR2 FQNEAQ (reference sequence). The CDR3 is 14 residues long. The CDR3 nucleotides are TGTGCCAGCAGCAGGGGACTCGACCCCAATGAGCAGTTCTTC. It yields the protein CASSRGLDPNEQFF. Full variable domain (outside the CDR3, taken from reference TRBV7-9 and TRBJ2-1): DTGVSQNPRHKITKRGQNVTFRCDPISEHNRLYWYRQTLGQGPEFLTYFQNEAQLEKSRLLSDRFSAERPKGSFSTLEIQRTEQGDSAMYLCASSRGLDPNEQFFGPGTRLTVL.

This clonotype occurred a few times. The V and J genes are TRBV18 and TRBJ1-4; D gene ambiguous. The CDR3 extends over 14 amino acids. CDR1 is KGHSH, CDR2 LQKENI, per germline. Trimming removed 3 bases at V and 0 bases at J, with 5 bases between. The CDR3, as DNA: TGTGCCAGCTCACCGTTGCCAACTAATGAAAAACTGTTTTTT. This codes for CASSPLPTNEKLFF.

A few counts support this clonotype. The J gene is TRBJ2-5, the V gene TRBV12-3 or TRBV12-4, with 9 bases fitting TRBD1. This CDR3 has 16 amino acids. Germline trimming cut 5 bases from V and 1 base from J; bases unmatched to any gene: 8. The CDR3 DNA reads as TGTGCCAGCAGTCAACAGGGGGCGCGGGGCCAAGAGACCCAGTACTTC. Translated, it gives CASSQQGARGQETQYF.

This clonotype was seen a few times. The rearrangement joins TRBV5-1 to TRBJ2-7; 13 nucleotides match TRBD2. The J segment lost 6 bases and the V segment lost 3 bases, leaving 6 bases of the junction unmatched. Germline values: CDR1 SGHRS, CDR2 YFSETQ. The CDR3 is 15 amino acids. CDR3 in DNA: TGCGCCAGCAGCTGGACTAGCGGGAGCGGGTTCGAGCAGTACTTC. Amino acids: CASSWTSGSGFEQYF.

This chain joins TRBV15 and TRBJ2-7; possible D gene TRBD2, 5 bases. From germline, CDR1 is LNHNV and CDR2 YYDKDF (reference sequence). CDR3 length: 14 amino acids. V lost 0 bases and J 5 bases, leaving 11 bases between the germline ends. CDR3 amino acids: CATSRDFGSHEQYF. CDR3 nucleotide sequence: TGTGCCACCAGCAGAGATTTTGGGAGCCACGAGCAGTACTTC. Together with reference TRBV15 and TRBJ2-7, the CDR3 gives the full variable domain: DAMVIQNPRYQVTQFGKPVTLSCSQTLNHNVMYWYQQKSSQAPKLLFHYYDKDFNNEADTPDNFQSRRPNTSFCFLDIRSPGLGDTAMYLCATSRDFGSHEQYFGPGTRLTVT.

The J gene is TRBJ1-4, the V gene TRBV5-1; D gene unclear. The CDR3 has 16 amino acids. Trimming stripped 2 bases from V and 0 bases from J, with 11 bases between. Germline CDR1 and CDR2: SGHRS and YFSETQ. CDR3 nucleotides: TGCGCCAGCAGCTTCCAGAGACTCGCAACTAATGAAAAACTGTTTTTT. Amino acids: CASSFQRLATNEKLFF.

The chain links TRBV7-2 to TRBJ2-7, with D hard to call. Germline loops: CDR1 SGHTA, CDR2 FQGNSA. The CDR3 is made up of 15 amino acids. Trimming pared 4 bases from V and 0 bases from J, leaving 13 bases between. The CDR3 spells CASSSQTVSSYEQYF. In DNA form, the CDR3 reads TGTGCCAGCAGCTCACAAACGGTAAGCTCCTACGAGCAGTACTTC.

This clonotype was detected only a few times. J is TRBJ1-2 and V is TRBV3-1; weak D call: TRBD1 (6 bases). The CDR3 is made up of 16 amino acids. With 4 bases removed from V and 1 base from J, the gap between germline ends came to 16 bases. The germline CDR1 and CDR2 sequences are LGHDT and YNNKEL (reference sequence). CDR3 in amino acids: CASSRSTGLLNYGYTF. CDR3 in DNA: TGTGCCAGCAGCCGATCGACAGGTCTCCTTAACTATGGCTACACCTTC. The variable domain in full, completed from reference TRBV3-1 and TRBJ1-2, reads DTAVSQTPKYLVTQMGNDKSIKCEQNLGHDTMYWYKQDSKKFLKIMFSYNNKELIINETVPNRFSPKSPDKAHLNLHINSLELGDSAVYFCASSRSTGLLNYGYTFGSGTRLTVV.

The sample holds a few counts of this clonotype. J is TRBJ2-1 and V is TRBV7-9, with a tentative D call TRBD2 (6 bases). Germline loops: CDR1 SEHNR, CDR2 FQNEAQ (reference sequence). V was clipped by 3 bases and J by 4 bases, with 19 bases between them. CDR3 size: 17 residues. The CDR3: CASSFRIGSSVYNEQFF. For the CDR3, the DNA is TGTGCCAGCAGCTTTCGGATTGGGTCTAGCGTTTACAATGAGCAGTTCTTC.